This note documents a single TCR beta chain sequence. The specificity of this receptor is unknown. No quality values exist for individual bases; no much larger clone is one base distant. The junction shows trimming of 4 bases on V and 1 base on J, plus 17 bases between the germline ends. Looking up the germline V gene yields CDR1 SGHTA and CDR2 FQGNSA. The CDR3 contains 17 residues, cysteine and phenylalanine counted. Solely the CDR3 DNA is kept, with 51 bases framed from the first base. TCR beta repertoires were profiled from peripheral blood of 13 young patients with multiple sclerosis to demonstrate the VDJtools post-analysis software. The multiple sclerosis patients were children and adolescents ranging in age from about 6 to 16 years. This sample is part of a study of post-analysis software for immune sequencing data (dated by TCRdb to between 2014 and 2017). Looking at the study overall: Recorded disease courses included relapsing-remitting, secondary progressive and progressive-relapsing multiple sclerosis, with some patients lacking subtype annotation. The patient repertoires were set against under 12 previously published healthy control repertoires from donors whose ages ranged from about 6 to 27 years. A subset of samples was prepared in parallel using single-end sample barcoding, then pooled and co-amplified after Illumina adapter ligation. Results the study describes overall, beyond this receptor: Compared with controls, multiple sclerosis patients had significantly lower normalized Chao1 diversity, a finding suggesting substantial peripheral T-cell clonal expansion. The multiple sclerosis patient group was slightly younger than the control group. Strong co-clustering of samples prepared in the same batch was shown by direct clustering with F measure, prompting a batch-effect correction. Significantly higher frequencies in patients than in controls were found for roughly 5 TRBV segments, including TRBV5-6, TRBV5-1 and TRBV20-1.

The protocol used for the library was PCR. Reads for this sample came from an Illumina HiSeq 2500. Unique molecular identifiers were incorporated into TCR beta cDNA libraries to reduce PCR and sequencing biases. Per 1 to 10 million input T cells, some 500,000 cDNA molecules were obtained, such that each molecule approximated one T cell. Patient libraries were prepared and sequenced with the same protocol used for the earlier healthy control dataset. Samples belonging to the same batch were prepared together, multiplexed and sequenced on a shared HiSeq lane. The source study handled its data this way. Raw barcoded reads were processed with MIGEC, discarding single-read molecular identifier groups before consensus assembly and CDR3 extraction. VDJtools was used for post-analysis of the clonotype tables, and diversity was normalized by down-sampling every dataset to the size of the smallest sample. Repertoire overlap clustering matched CDR3 amino acid but not nucleotide sequences to correct batch-related cross-sample contamination. The raw public reads went through TCRdb reprocessing: fastp at Q25, MiXCR clone calling, in-frame beta chains kept. Each CDR3 protein appears once, grouped with its most common genes and DNA. Here the V and J calls rest on TCRdb's processing, not on the authors' analysis. The sample data list 500,000 to 600,000 distinct CDR3 sequences, and roughly 47% of these were observed just once. Of the sample, 1.5% to 2% is held by the ten largest clones.

The V and J segments used are TRBV7-2 and TRBJ1-5, and TRBD1 may be the D gene, going by 5 matching bases. Sample: blood. This receptor was taken from a girl between 10 and 17 years old with multiple sclerosis. The CDR3 region has the sequence CASSSRAVGPSNQPQHF. The sequence in DNA is TGTGCCAGCAGCTCCCGGGCTGTGGGGCCCAGCAATCAGCCCCAGCATTTT.